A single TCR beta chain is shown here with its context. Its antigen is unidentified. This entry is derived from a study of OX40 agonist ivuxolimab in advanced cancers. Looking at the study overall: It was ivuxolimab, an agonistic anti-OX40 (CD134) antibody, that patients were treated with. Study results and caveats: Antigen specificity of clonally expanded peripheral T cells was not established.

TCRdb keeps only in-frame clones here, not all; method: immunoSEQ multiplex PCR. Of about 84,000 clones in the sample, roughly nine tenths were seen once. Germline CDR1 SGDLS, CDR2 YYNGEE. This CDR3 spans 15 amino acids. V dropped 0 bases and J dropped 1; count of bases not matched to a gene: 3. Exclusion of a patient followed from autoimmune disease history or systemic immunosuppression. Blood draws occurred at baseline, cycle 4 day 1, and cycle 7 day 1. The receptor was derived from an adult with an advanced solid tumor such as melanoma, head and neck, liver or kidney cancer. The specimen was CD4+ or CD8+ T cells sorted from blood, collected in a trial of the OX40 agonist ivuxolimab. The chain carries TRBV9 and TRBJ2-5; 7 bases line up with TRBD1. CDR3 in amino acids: CASSVAGTVQETQYF. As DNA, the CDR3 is TGTGCCAGCAGCGTAGCCGGGACAGTCCAAGAGACCCAGTACTTC.